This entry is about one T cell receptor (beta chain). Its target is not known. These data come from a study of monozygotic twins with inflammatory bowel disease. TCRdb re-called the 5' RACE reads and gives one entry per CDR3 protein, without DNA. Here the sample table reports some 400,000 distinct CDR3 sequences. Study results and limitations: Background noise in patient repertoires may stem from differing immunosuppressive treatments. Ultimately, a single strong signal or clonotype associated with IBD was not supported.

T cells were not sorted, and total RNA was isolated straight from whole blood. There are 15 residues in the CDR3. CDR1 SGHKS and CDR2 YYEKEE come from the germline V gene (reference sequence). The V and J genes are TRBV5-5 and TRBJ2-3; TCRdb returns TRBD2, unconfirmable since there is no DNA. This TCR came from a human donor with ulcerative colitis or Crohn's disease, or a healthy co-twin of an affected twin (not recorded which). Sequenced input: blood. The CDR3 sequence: CASSLLTGGPDTQYF.